This TCR beta chain was obtained from a study of memory CD4+ T cells and cytomegalovirus serostatus. Regarding the study as a whole: The CMV-associated TCR signature appears largely within the CD4+ memory repertoire.

Germline CDR1 is MNHEY and CDR2 is SVGAGI. With V trimmed by 0 bases and J by 4 bases, 1 base remained unmatched. CDR3 size: 15 residues. Sequenced by immunoSEQ multiplex PCR; TCRdb stores in-frame clones only, minus some. The table shows some 25,000 clones, with about 80% occurring only once. Single viable CD3+CD4+CD8-CD45RO+ cells were sorted as the memory CD4+ T cells. Serum IgG to CMV pp150, pp28, p38 and p52 defined serostatus. Worth noting for this clone: No antigen is known for it.

The sequence was collected from an adult in good health and CMV-seronegative. The V call is TRBV6-5, the J call TRBJ1-1; 11 nucleotides match TRBD1. Sequencing was carried out using memory CD4+ T cells from blood. The CDR3 DNA is TGTGCCAGCAGTTACTCCGGGACAGGGGGCACTGAAGCTTTCTTT. Translated: CASSYSGTGGTEAFF.